The 27 T cell receptor beta chains reported below all come from one sample, sequenced in a study of T cells in women clearing cervical HPV infection (dated by TCRdb to the late 2010s). Library construction relied on the immunoSEQ multiplex PCR assay. TCRdb limited this immuneACCESS table to in-frame rearrangements with V and J called. A share of clones is missing; checked studies link under half to unresolved V genes, and the rest is unexplained. For this sample, the table gives 25,000 to 30,000 clones. The top ten constitute 17% of the sample. The sample taken for sequencing was blood buffy coat. These receptors originate from a woman aged 18 to 69 with a cervical HPV16 infection that either progressed to CIN3+ or cleared (not recorded which).

Comments on this clone: The sequenced fragment ends 3 residues before the CDR3 boundary, so the rest is inferred from the germline J gene. The V gene is TRBV7-3, the J gene TRBJ2-1, with 8 bases lining up with TRBD2. CDR3 length: 15 residues. With 5 bases clipped from V and 4 bases from J, the junction kept 7 bases outside the gene matches. Germline CDR1 reads SGHTA; CDR2 reads FQGTGA. Partial CDR3 DNA: TGTGCCAGCAGCCATATAGCGGGACCTTACAATGAG. This encodes CASSHIAGPYNE. The CDR3 in its entirety is CASSHIAGPYNEQFF.

A note on this clone: The read comes to an end 3 residues before the CDR3 does, leaving the germline J gene to fill in the end. V is TRBV20-1 and J is TRBJ2-3, with 8 bases aligning to TRBD1. Germline values: CDR1 DFQATT, CDR2 SNEGSKA (reference sequence). The CDR3 is 15 residues long. After removal of 5 bases from V and 4 bases from J, the junction contained 11 bases not matched to a gene. The CDR3 DNA, read in part, is TGCAGTGCTGGGAGACAGGGGTTAGTGGCAGATACG. Amino acids: CSAGRQGLVADT. The full CDR3 protein reads CSAGRQGLVADTQYF.

In the case of this clone: The read falls 3 residues short of the CDR3 end, and the missing part is taken from the germline J gene. This chain joins TRBV5-1 and TRBJ1-2; the D is unclear. CDR3 size: 15 residues. In germline, CDR1 is SGHRS, CDR2 YFSETQ. Trimming removed 3 bases at V and 2 bases at J, with 14 bases between. Incomplete CDR3 DNA: TGCGCCAGCAGCTCCGGAGGCTCAGGAAACTATGGC. Protein sequence: CASSSGGSGNYG. The entire CDR3 protein reads CASSSGGSGNYGYTF.

Notes on this clone: The read terminates 3 residues before the CDR3 end, so the remaining end is supplied by the germline J gene. V gene TRBV7-2 combines with J gene TRBJ1-5; D is uncertain. V was shortened by 5 bases and J by 4 bases, with 6 bases between the two germline ends. Germline values: CDR1 SGHTA, CDR2 FQGNSA. The CDR3 loop spans 12 amino acids. CDR3 protein: CASSPYNQPQHF. Incomplete CDR3 DNA: TGTGCCAGCAGCCCTTATAATCAGCCC.

CDR3: CASSPDRGGETQYF. The sequenced part of the CDR3 DNA is TGCGCCAGCAGCCCGGACAGGGGGGGCGAGACC. The chain uses TRBV5-1 and TRBJ2-5; 10 positions agree with TRBD1. Read coverage stops 3 residues before the CDR3 terminus; the germline J gene supplies the remainder. The germline V gene encodes CDR1 SGHRS and CDR2 YFSETQ. Trimming at V came to 4 bases and at J to 5 bases, leaving 5 bases not matched to a gene. The CDR3 contains 14 residues.

Points on this clone: The junction does not match germline at one end; this may be a read error. The read finishes 3 residues shy of the CDR3 end, and the germline J gene is used to complete it. Distinct nucleotide sequences in the sample also encode this CDR3. V and J are TRBV6-2 or TRBV6-3 and TRBJ1-3, with TRBD1 matching 7 bases. Germline loops: CDR1 MNHEY, CDR2 SVGEGT. CDR3 length: 14 amino acids. The covered CDR3 bases are TGTGCCAGCACCAACAGGGGATCCGGAAACACA. This encodes CASTNRGSGNT. The CDR3 as a whole reads CASTNRGSGNTIYF.

CDR3 DNA, as far as it was read: TGCGCCAGCAGCTTGGGGGGAGCGGGGGGCCAAGAGACC. Residues: CASSLGGAGGQET. The whole CDR3 sequence is CASSLGGAGGQETQYF. The gene calls are TRBV5-1 and TRBJ2-5, with 9 bases identical to TRBD2. From the germline J gene comes the end of the CDR3, since the read stops 3 residues before it. This CDR3 is 16 amino acids long. The ends lost 0 bases at V and 1 base at J; junction bases unmatched: 4. Germline loops: CDR1 SGHRS, CDR2 YFSETQ. Using reference TRBV5-1 and TRBJ2-5 for the parts outside the CDR3, the full variable domain is KAGVTQTPRYLIKTRGQQVTLSCSPISGHRSVSWYQQTPGQGLQFLFEYFSETQRNKGNFPGRFSGRQFSNSRSEMNVSTLELGDSALYLCASSLGGAGGQETQYFGPGTRLLVL.

Concerning this clone: This CDR3 is also generated by other DNA sequences in the sample. The CDR3 region is CASSQGGDVSGNTIYF. CDR3 DNA, as far as it was read: TGTGCCAGTAGCCAAGGGGGCGACGTCTCTGGAAACACC. The V and J genes are TRBV19 and TRBJ1-3, with 7 bases identical to TRBD1. The CDR3 end falls 3 residues outside the read, so it is completed with the germline J gene. The junction had 8 bases not matched to a gene; V was cut back by 6 bases and J by 0 bases. From germline, CDR1 is LNHDA and CDR2 SQIVND (reference sequence). This CDR3 region has 16 residues.

About this clone itself: The CDR3 end falls 3 residues outside the read, so it is completed with the germline J gene. The V and J genes are TRBV5-1 and TRBJ1-2; maybe TRBD1 (5 bases). Germline CDR1 and CDR2: SGHRS and YFSETQ. The CDR3 runs to 17 residues. V was shortened by 0 bases and J by 4 bases, with 19 bases between the two germline ends. The CDR3 DNA, read in part, is TGCGCCAGCAGCTTGGAAGGAAAAGGGGTCTCAGGCTATGGC. It translates to CASSLEGKGVSGYG. The CDR3, in full, reads CASSLEGKGVSGYGYTF.

Comments on this clone: The DNA ends 3 residues before the CDR3 does, and the rest of the CDR3 is filled in from the germline J gene. The genes are TRBV4-1 and TRBJ2-4, with D possibly TRBD2 on 6 matching bases. The CDR3 length is 16 residues. CDR1 is MGHRA, CDR2 YSYEKL, per germline. Trimming took off 1 base at V and 9 bases at J, with 19 bases between the two ends. CDR3 DNA, as far as it was read: TGCGCCAGCAGCCAAGTCCTTCGCTCCGGGGGAAGCATT. Translation: CASSQVLRSGGSI. From start to end, the CDR3 is CASSQVLRSGGSIQYF.

As for this clone: Sequencing ends 3 residues short of the CDR3 end; the germline J gene provides the rest. This chain uses TRBV18 with TRBJ2-5; 8 bases are a match to TRBD1. Germline loops: CDR1 KGHSH, CDR2 LQKENI. This CDR3 is built from 14 residues. With V trimmed by 0 bases and J by 5 bases, 2 bases remained unmatched. CDR3 amino acids: CASSPPGDRETQYF. The sequenced CDR3 bases are TGTGCCAGCTCACCACCGGGGGACAGGGAGACC.

As to this clone: Read coverage stops 3 residues before the CDR3 terminus; the germline J gene supplies the remainder. J is TRBJ2-5 and V is TRBV23-1; TRBD2 is a possible D gene (5 bases). TRBV23-1 is designated an ORF whose function remains uncertain. V was cut by 2 bases and J by 2 bases, with 9 bases left in between. The CDR3 has 14 amino acids. The CDR3: CASSQGKRQETQYF. The sequenced part of the CDR3 DNA is TGCGCCAGCAGTCAAGGGAAGCGGCAAGAGACC.

As concerns this clone: The read terminates 3 residues before the CDR3 end, so the remaining end is supplied by the germline J gene. The rearrangement links TRBV13 to TRBJ2-1, with 10 bases fitting TRBD1. The CDR3 runs to 15 residues. Trimming took 5 bases from V and 5 from J; bases not matched to a gene: 6. The germline V gene has CDR1 PRHDT and CDR2 FYEKMQ (reference sequence). CDR3 sequence reads: CASSGYGTGDNEQFF. The CDR3 DNA, read in part, is TGTGCCAGCAGCGGATACGGGACAGGGGACAATGAG.

With regard to this clone: The missing CDR3 end, 3 residues past where the read stops, is filled in from the germline J gene. This chain joins TRBV6-1 and TRBJ2-5; TRBD2 aligns across 9 bases. This CDR3 region has 16 residues. Trimming took 2 bases from V and 2 from J; bases not matched to a gene: 6. The germline CDR1 and CDR2 sequences are MNHNS and SASEGT. CDR3: CASSEWGSGGQETQYF. The sequenced CDR3 bases are TGTGCCAGCAGTGAATGGGGGAGCGGGGGGCAAGAGACC.

Regarding this clone: Germline and junction disagree at one end, which may indicate a read error. This sample includes further DNA sequences coding for the same CDR3. The DNA read from the CDR3 is TGTGCCAGCAGCTTAGCGAGGGCAGAAACTGGAAACACG. Protein: CASSLARAETGNT. The whole CDR3 sequence is CASSLARAETGNTIYF. This chain joins TRBV7-6 and TRBJ1-3; D is undetermined. The read halts 3 residues ahead of the CDR3 end, with the missing end drawn from the germline J gene. This CDR3 has 16 residues. The germline V gene encodes CDR1 SGHVS and CDR2 FNYEAQ.

As to this clone: Sequencing ends 3 residues short of the CDR3 end; the germline J gene provides the rest. The chain is built from TRBV5-1 and TRBJ1-2, with D unclear. Germline assignment: CDR1 SGHRS and CDR2 YFSETQ. This CDR3 spans 14 amino acids. Incomplete CDR3 DNA: TGCGCCAGCAGCTTGGGCGGACTCAACTACGAC. This codes for CASSLGGLNYD. The full-length CDR3 reads as CASSLGGLNYDYTF.

Worth noting for this clone: Read coverage stops 3 residues before the CDR3 terminus; the germline J gene supplies the remainder. The chain uses TRBV24-1 and TRBJ2-3; a weak D match, TRBD2 (6 bases). V lost 0 bases to trimming and J lost 6 bases, with 9 bases between them. The CDR3 length is 14 residues. Germline-derived CDR1 and CDR2 are KGHDR and SFDVKD. Partial CDR3 DNA: TGTGCCACCAGTGATTTGAATGGAGGGGATACG. It encodes CATSDLNGGDT. The full-length CDR3 reads as CATSDLNGGDTQYF.

On this clone itself: The read terminates 3 residues before the CDR3 end, so the remaining end is supplied by the germline J gene. The chain uses TRBV5-4 and TRBJ1-1; 9 bases are a match to TRBD1. The length of the CDR3 is 15 residues. Germline-derived CDR1 and CDR2 are SGHNT and YYREEE (reference sequence). Germline trimming cut 7 bases from V and 0 bases from J; bases unmatched to any gene: 7. CDR3 DNA (partial): TGTGCCAGCGACGAGGACAGGGGCATGAACACTGAA. Protein sequence: CASDEDRGMNTE. Given in full, the CDR3 is CASDEDRGMNTEAFF.

Note on this clone: The observed sequence ends 3 residues before the CDR3 terminus, with the missing tail filled in from the germline J gene. The J gene is TRBJ2-7, the V gene TRBV5-1; TRBD1 agrees at 9 bases. The CDR3 spans 14 residues. V dropped 7 bases and J dropped 4; count of bases not matched to a gene: 9. The germline gives CDR1 SGHRS, CDR2 YFSETQ. The CDR3: CASEEGDRVYEQYF. CDR3 bases read: TGCGCCAGCGAAGAGGGGGACAGGGTATACGAG.

As to this clone: The read ends 3 residues early relative to the CDR3; the germline J gene fills the gap. The J gene is TRBJ1-2, the V gene TRBV19; D gene unclear. In germline, CDR1 is LNHDA, CDR2 SQIVND (reference sequence). The CDR3 length is 12 residues. Trimming left V 3 bases short and J 0 bases short, with 2 bases between. CDR3 DNA, as far as it was read: TGTGCCAGTAGTATCGCTAACTATGGC. Its protein is CASSIANYG. The complete CDR3 sequence is CASSIANYGYTF.

Notes on this clone: The read ends 3 residues shy of where the CDR3 ends; the end is completed using the germline J gene. The rearrangement joins TRBV4-2 to TRBJ2-5; D perhaps matches TRBD2 (5 bases). The CDR3 is 12 residues long. Germline V CDR1 and CDR2: LGHNA, YNFKEQ. Trimming pared 6 bases from V and 1 base from J, leaving 6 bases between. CDR3 DNA, as far as it was read: TGTGCCAGCAGGGACTTCCAAGAGACC. Translation gives CASRDFQET. In full, the CDR3 reads CASRDFQETQYF.

Worth noting for this clone: The junction does not match germline at one end; this may be a read error. The DNA ends 3 residues before the CDR3 does, and the rest of the CDR3 is filled in from the germline J gene. The V call is TRBV4-2, the J call TRBJ2-5; 7 bases match TRBD2. Germline-derived CDR1 and CDR2 are LGHNA and YNFKEQ. There are 17 residues in the CDR3. The CDR3 loop reads CASSQALRGGLQETQYF. CDR3 bases read: TGCGCCAGCAGCCAAGCTCTTCGCGGGGGATTACAAGAGACC.

Turning to this clone: The germline gene is not matched at one end of the junction; a read error may be the cause. The sequence runs out 3 residues before the end of the CDR3; the remainder is reconstructed from the germline J gene. The genes are TRBV29-1 and TRBJ2-7, with D perhaps TRBD1 or TRBD2 (6 bases each). Per germline, CDR1 SQVTM and CDR2 ANQGSEA. The CDR3 spans 13 residues. CDR3 in amino acids: CSVEGGPTYEQYF. CDR3 bases read: TGCAGCGTCGAAGGGGGGCCAACCTACGAG.

To note about this clone: The read ends 3 residues shy of where the CDR3 ends; the end is completed using the germline J gene. The chain combines TRBV5-5 with TRBJ2-7; 7 nucleotides match TRBD2. This CDR3 comprises 15 residues. CDR1 is SGHKS and CDR2 is YYEKEE in the germline V gene (reference sequence). The junction had 7 bases not matched to a gene; V was cut back by 2 bases and J by 2 bases. Incomplete CDR3 DNA: TGTGCCAGCAGCTTTAGCACTAGCGCTACCTACGAG. Protein: CASSFSTSATYE. The full CDR3 protein reads CASSFSTSATYEQYF.

With regard to this clone: With the read ending 3 residues before the CDR3 end, the germline J gene is used to fill in that end. The chain has TRBV7-3 and TRBJ1-2, with a tentative D call TRBD1 (5 bases). The CDR3 runs 13 residues. Germline loops: CDR1 SGHTA, CDR2 FQGTGA. V was pared by 5 bases and J by 4 bases, with 11 bases between. The covered CDR3 bases are TGTGCCAGCAGCCCCGGGGGTACCTATGGC. Translation: CASSPGGTYG. In full, the CDR3 reads CASSPGGTYGYTF.

A remark on this clone: With the read ending 3 residues before the CDR3 end, the germline J gene is used to fill in that end. J is TRBJ2-5 and V is TRBV13; D perhaps matches TRBD1 (6 bases). CDR3 length: 15 residues. Germline CDR1 PRHDT, CDR2 FYEKMQ (reference sequence). The germline V and J ends were trimmed by 0 bases and 4 bases, with 12 bases remaining between them. The covered CDR3 bases are TGTGCCAGCAGCTTAGGAATTAGGGGGACAGAGACC. Translating it yields CASSLGIRGTET. In full, the CDR3 is CASSLGIRGTETQYF.

As concerns this clone: Read data end 3 residues before the CDR3 end; the end is taken from the germline J gene. The chain recombines TRBV7-3 with TRBJ2-2, with D possibly matching TRBD2 (6 bases). The CDR3 consists of 14 residues. Trimming took 5 bases from V and 4 from J, leaving 11 bases between them. Germline CDR1 and CDR2: SGHTA and FQGTGA. This chain's CDR3 is CASSAGTFTGELFF. The CDR3 DNA, read in part, is TGTGCCAGCAGCGCGGGGACTTTCACCGGGGAG.